The following is a TCR beta chain sequence with its context. Its antigen target is currently unknown. There are no base qualities to consult, and no much larger clone falls within one base. The data belong to a study of T cell responses to AZD1222 COVID-19 vaccine (dated by TCRdb to about 2021). Concerning the study at large: TCR sequencing was performed for roughly 240 trial participants, of whom roughly 200 were given two doses of AZD1222 and approximately 25 were given two doses of MenACWY control vaccine. Enrollment into the trials was organized by age into subgroups of 18-55, 56-69 and 70-plus years, and those subgroups contained roughly 150, 30 and 60 TCR-sequenced participants, respectively. Overall results and qualifications from the work: In the small 56-69-year group, the increase in depth fell short of significance, most likely because of low power. Conclusions about previously exposed vaccinees were limited because only five to seven AZD1222 recipients were SARS-CoV-2 seropositive at baseline. Vaccine-associated CD4 TCRs spanned the whole spike protein, with dominant responses in regions 160-218 and 743-854. Because no samples from the day 14 peak response were available, repertoires could be characterized only after the peak T cell response. A significant rise in spike-specific TCR breadth and depth was observed after two AZD1222 doses relative to day 0 and relative to MenACWY recipients. Nearly half of unique spike-specific TCRs reportedly recognized epitopes outside regions mutated in the B.1.351 and B.1.1.7 variants. Participants were mostly white British, with more females than males. The authors suggested clonal diversity may have been underestimated.

CDR1 and CDR2 (MNHEY, SMNVEV) derive from the germline V gene (reference sequence). For this chain, trimming is 6 bases at the V end and 1 base at the J end, and the number of junction bases without a gene match is 5. Including cysteine and phenylalanine, the CDR3 has 15 amino acids. CDR3 DNA is the only sequence kept; it has 45 bases, read in frame from the first base. Read against the paper, the sample's time point label means: about 28 days (+/-7) after the second vaccine dose. Because spike-specific TCR depth and breadth did not differ between the two schedules, AZD1222 recipients who got a second dose at roughly 4 weeks were pooled with those who got a second dose at roughly 12 weeks. Vaccinee samples came from UK trials COV001 and COV002, including a single-blind randomized controlled phase 2/3 trial of AZD1222 (ChAdOx1 nCoV-19) in healthy adults. Trial participant PBMC samples were collected at day 0 and day 28 after the second dose for TCRbeta chain sequencing.

The CDR3 regions of human TCRbeta chains were analyzed by immunosequencing. The authors' pipeline ran thus. TCRs in the repertoires were compared against a reference library of SARS-CoV-2-specific TCRs that had been generated with the MIRA antigen-specificity platform. Breadth was defined as the fraction of unique TCRs that were SARS-CoV-2-associated, and depth was defined as the fraction of total T cells that were SARS-CoV-2-associated. Using the MIRA data, every spike-specific TCR was mapped to the spike region that the TCR reacted to and assigned to either a CD4 or a CD8 class. Log10-transformed breadth and depth values were compared by one-way ANOVA with Sidak's multiple comparisons tests. TCRdb stores this immuneACCESS table with in-frame sequences only. Part of the clones is absent; in the studies checked, under half of the shortfall reflects unresolved V genes, and no reason is known for the rest. Clone size and V and J calls were adopted from that table, with D and trimming inferred from the DNA. The sample table holds more than 90,000 clones, of which about nine tenths were seen once. 15% to 20% of the sample is taken by the ten largest.

The TCR sequence derives from an adult who received the AZD1222 COVID-19 vaccine. The V and J segments used are TRBV27 and TRBJ1-5; TRBD1 matches 8 bases in the middle. Specimen: peripheral blood, collected 28 days after the second AZD1222 dose. The CDR3 protein sequence reads: CASRVGQGSNQPQHF. DNA sequence: TGTGCCAGCAGGGTAGGACAGGGAAGCAATCAGCCCCAGCATTTT.